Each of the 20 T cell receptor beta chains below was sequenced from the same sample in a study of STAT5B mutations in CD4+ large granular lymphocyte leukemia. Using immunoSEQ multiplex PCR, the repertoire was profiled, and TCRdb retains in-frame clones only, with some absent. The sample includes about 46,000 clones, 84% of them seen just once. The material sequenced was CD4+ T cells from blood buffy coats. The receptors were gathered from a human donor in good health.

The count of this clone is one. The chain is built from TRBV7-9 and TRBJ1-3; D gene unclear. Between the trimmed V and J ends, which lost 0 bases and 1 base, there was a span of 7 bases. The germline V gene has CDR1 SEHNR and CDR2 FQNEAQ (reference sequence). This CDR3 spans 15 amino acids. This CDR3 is CASSLASLSGNTIYF. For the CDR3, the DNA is TGTGCCAGCAGCTTAGCATCTTTATCTGGAAACACCATATATTTT.

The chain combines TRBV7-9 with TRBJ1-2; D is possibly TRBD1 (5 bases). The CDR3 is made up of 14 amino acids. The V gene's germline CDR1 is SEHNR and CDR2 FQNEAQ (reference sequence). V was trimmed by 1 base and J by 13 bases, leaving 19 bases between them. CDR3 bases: TGTGCCAGCAGCTTAGAGGTTGCCCGACATGGGGGCACCTTC. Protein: CASSLEVARHGGTF.

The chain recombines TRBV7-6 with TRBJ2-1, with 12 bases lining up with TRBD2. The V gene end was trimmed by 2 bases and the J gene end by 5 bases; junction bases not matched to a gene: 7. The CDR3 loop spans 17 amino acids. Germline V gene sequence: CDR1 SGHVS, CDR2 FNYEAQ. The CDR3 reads CASSLSTSGSLNNEQFF. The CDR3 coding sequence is TGTGCCAGCAGCTTATCGACTAGCGGGAGTCTGAACAATGAGCAGTTCTTC.

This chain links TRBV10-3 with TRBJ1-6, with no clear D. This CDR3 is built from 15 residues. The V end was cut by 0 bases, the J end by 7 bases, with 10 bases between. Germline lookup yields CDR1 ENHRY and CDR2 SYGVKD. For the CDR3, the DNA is TGTGCCATCAGTGAGTCACCAGCAAAGAATTCACCCCTCCACTTT. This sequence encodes CAISESPAKNSPLHF.

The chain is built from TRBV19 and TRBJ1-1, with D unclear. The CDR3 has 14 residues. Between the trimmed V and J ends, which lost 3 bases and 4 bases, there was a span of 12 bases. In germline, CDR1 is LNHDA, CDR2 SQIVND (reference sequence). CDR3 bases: TGTGCCAGTAGTATTGGGGTGGTAAGCACTGAAGCTTTCTTT. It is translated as CASSIGVVSTEAFF.

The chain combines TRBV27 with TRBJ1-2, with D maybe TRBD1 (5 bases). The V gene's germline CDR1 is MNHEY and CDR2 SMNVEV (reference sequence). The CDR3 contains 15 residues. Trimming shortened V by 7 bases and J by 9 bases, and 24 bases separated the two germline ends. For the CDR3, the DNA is TGTGCCAGCAAGCGGCGGTGGGGGGATTCATTTAGCTACACCTTC. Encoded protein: CASKRRWGDSFSYTF.

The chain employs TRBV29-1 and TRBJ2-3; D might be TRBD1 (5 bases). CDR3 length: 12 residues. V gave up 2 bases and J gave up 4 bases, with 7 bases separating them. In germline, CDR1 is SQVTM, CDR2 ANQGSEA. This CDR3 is CSVEQGADTQYF. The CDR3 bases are TGCAGCGTTGAACAGGGCGCAGATACGCAGTATTTT.

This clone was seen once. CDR3 loop: CASSEAGNTIYF. As DNA, the CDR3 is TGTGCCAGCAGTGAAGCTGGAAACACCATATATTTT. This sequence joins TRBV6-1 and TRBJ1-3, with D unresolved. The CDR3 has 12 amino acids. Germline V CDR1 and CDR2: MNHNS, SASEGT. V lost 0 bases to trimming and J lost 3 bases, with 0 bases between them.

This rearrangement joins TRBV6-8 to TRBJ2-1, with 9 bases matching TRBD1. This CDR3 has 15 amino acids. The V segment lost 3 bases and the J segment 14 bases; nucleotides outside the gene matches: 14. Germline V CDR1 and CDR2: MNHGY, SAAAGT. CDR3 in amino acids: CASSYMRLDRDREFF. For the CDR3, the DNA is TGTGCCAGCAGTTATATGCGGCTCGACCGGGACAGGGAGTTCTTC.

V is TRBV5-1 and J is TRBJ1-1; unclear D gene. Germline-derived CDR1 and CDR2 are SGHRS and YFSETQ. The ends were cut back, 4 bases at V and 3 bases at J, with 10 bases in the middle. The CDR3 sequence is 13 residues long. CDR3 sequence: CASSLTRDTEAFF. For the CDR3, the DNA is TGCGCCAGCAGCCTGACTCGGGACACTGAAGCTTTCTTT.

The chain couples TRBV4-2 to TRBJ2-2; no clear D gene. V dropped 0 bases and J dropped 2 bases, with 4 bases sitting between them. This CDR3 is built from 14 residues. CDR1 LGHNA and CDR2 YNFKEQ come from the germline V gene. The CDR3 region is CASSQERNTGELFF. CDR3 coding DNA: TGTGCCAGCAGCCAAGAGCGTAACACCGGGGAGCTGTTTTTT.

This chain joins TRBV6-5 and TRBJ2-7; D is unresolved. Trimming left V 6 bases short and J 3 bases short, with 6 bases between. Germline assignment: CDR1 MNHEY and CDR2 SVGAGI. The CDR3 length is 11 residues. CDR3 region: CASRVGYEQYF. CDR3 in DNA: TGTGCCAGCAGAGTAGGCTACGAGCAGTACTTC.

This CDR3 is CSAKRGATQETQYF. CDR3 coding DNA: TGCAGCGCCAAAAGGGGGGCCACGCAAGAGACCCAGTACTTC. V is TRBV29-1 and J is TRBJ2-5, with D perhaps given as TRBD1 or TRBD2 (6 bases each). V was pared by 7 bases and J by 2 bases, with 17 bases between. Germline CDR1 SQVTM, CDR2 ANQGSEA. The CDR3 loop spans 14 amino acids.

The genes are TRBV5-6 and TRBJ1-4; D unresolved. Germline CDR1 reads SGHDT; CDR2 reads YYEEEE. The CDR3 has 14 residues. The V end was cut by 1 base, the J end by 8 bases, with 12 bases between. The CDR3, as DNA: TGTGCCAGCAGCTTGTCGGGAGTTGGGGAAAAACTGTTTTTT. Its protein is CASSLSGVGEKLFF. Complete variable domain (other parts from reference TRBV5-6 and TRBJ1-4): DAGVTQSPTHLIKTRGQQVTLRCSPKSGHDTVSWYQQALGQGPQFIFQYYEEEERQRGNFPDRFSGHQFPNYSSELNVNALLLGDSALYLCASSLSGVGEKLFFGSGTQLSVL.

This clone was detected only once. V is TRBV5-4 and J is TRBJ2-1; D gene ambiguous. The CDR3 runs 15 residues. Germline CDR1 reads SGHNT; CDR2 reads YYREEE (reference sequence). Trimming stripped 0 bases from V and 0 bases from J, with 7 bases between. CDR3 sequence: CASSLAASSYNEQFF. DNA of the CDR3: TGTGCCAGCAGCTTGGCTGCCAGCTCCTACAATGAGCAGTTCTTC. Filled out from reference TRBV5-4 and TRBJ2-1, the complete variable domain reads ETGVTQSPTHLIKTRGQQVTLRCSSQSGHNTVSWYQQALGQGPQFIFQYYREEENGRGNFPPRFSGLQFPNYSSELNVNALELDDSALYLCASSLAASSYNEQFFGPGTRLTVL.

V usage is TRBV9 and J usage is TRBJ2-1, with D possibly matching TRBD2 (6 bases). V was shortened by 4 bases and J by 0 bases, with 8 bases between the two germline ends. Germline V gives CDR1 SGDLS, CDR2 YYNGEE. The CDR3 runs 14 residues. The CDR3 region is CASSPGGSYNEQFF. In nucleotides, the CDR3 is TGTGCCAGCAGCCCCGGGGGCTCCTACAATGAGCAGTTCTTC.

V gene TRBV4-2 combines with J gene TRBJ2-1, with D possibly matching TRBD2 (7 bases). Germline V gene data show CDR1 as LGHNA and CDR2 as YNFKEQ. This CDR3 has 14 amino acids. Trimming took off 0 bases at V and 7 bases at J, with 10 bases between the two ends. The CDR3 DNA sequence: TGTGCCAGCAGCCAAGATCGGGGGGCGAATGAGCAGTTCTTC. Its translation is CASSQDRGANEQFF.

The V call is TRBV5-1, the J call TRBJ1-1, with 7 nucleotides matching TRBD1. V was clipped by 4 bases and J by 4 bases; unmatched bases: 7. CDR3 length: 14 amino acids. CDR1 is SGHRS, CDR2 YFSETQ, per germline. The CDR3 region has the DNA TGCGCCAGCAGCAAAAACAGGGGTGGCACTGAAGCTTTCTTT. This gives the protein CASSKNRGGTEAFF. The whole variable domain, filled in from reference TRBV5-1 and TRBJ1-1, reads KAGVTQTPRYLIKTRGQQVTLSCSPISGHRSVSWYQQTPGQGLQFLFEYFSETQRNKGNFPGRFSGRQFSNSRSEMNVSTLELGDSALYLCASSKNRGGTEAFFGQGTRLTVV.

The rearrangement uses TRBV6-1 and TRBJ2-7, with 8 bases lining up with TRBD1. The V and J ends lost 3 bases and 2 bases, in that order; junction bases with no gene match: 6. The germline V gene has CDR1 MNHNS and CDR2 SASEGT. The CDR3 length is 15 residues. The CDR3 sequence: CASSDGQGGTYEQYF. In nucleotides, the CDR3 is TGTGCCAGCAGTGACGGACAGGGAGGAACCTACGAGCAGTACTTC.

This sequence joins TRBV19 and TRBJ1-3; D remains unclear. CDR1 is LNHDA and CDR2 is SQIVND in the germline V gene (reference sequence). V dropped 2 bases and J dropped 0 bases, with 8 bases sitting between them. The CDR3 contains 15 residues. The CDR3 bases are TGTGCCAGTAGTATAAGCACCTTCTCTGGAAACACCATATATTTT. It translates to CASSISTFSGNTIYF.